This T cell receptor beta chain was documented in a study of cytomegalovirus exposure and HLA in healthy donors. V shed 6 bases, J shed 2 bases, and the junction held 21 bases outside the gene matches. Germline V CDR1 and CDR2: SQVTM, ANQGSEA. The CDR3 totals 18 residues. The PCR had 60 Vbeta and 13 Jbeta primers. The protocol was immunoSEQ multiplex PCR, while the TCRdb copy is restricted to in-frame clones and leaves out a portion. The table has roughly 130,000 clones, over 75% seen once; the top ten hold approximately 10%. Sequenced sample: PBMCs. The receptor was derived from a woman aged 50 to 60 in good health and CMV-seropositive. This chain uses TRBV29-1 with TRBJ1-2, with 7 bases that match TRBD1. The CDR3 coding sequence is TGCAGCGTGTGCCCCTCCGGGACAGCAACTTACCGAAACTATGGCTACACCTTC. The encoded protein is CSVCPSGTATYRNYGYTF.